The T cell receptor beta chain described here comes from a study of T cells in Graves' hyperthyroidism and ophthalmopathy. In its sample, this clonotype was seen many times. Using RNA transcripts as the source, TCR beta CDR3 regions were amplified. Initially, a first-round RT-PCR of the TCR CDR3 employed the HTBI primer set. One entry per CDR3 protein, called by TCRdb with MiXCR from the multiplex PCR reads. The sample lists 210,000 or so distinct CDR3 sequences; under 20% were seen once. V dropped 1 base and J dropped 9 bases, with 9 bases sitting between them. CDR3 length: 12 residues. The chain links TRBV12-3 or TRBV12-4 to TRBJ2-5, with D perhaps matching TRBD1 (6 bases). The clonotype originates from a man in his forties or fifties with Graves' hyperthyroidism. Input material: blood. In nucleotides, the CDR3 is TGTGCCAGCAGTTTAGGGACAGCAGCCCAGTACTTC. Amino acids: CASSLGTAAQYF.